Presented here are 22 T cell receptor beta chains from one specimen sequenced in a study of T cells in Graves' hyperthyroidism and ophthalmopathy. Amplification of TCR beta CDR3 regions used RNA as the template. Carried out on the TCR CDR3, a first-round RT-PCR used the HTBI primer set. TCRdb re-called the multiplex PCR reads through MiXCR, storing one row per CDR3 protein. In the table there are hundreds of thousands of distinct CDR3 sequences, 24% of which are singletons. Sequenced: blood. These receptors were obtained from a woman aged 40 to 55 with Graves' ophthalmopathy.

J is TRBJ2-7 and V is TRBV13; D not certain. Germline values: CDR1 PRHDT, CDR2 FYEKMQ (reference sequence). The CDR3 sequence is 13 residues long. V lost 2 bases to trimming and J lost 3 bases, with 8 bases between them. The CDR3 DNA is TGTGCCAGCAGCTTAAACTCTATCTACGAGCAGTACTTC. Translating it yields CASSLNSIYEQYF.

This clonotype appeared many times. The chain carries TRBV2 and TRBJ2-7, with 7 positions matching TRBD2. With V trimmed by 4 bases and J by 4 bases, 7 bases remained unmatched. CDR3 length: 14 residues. Germline V CDR1 and CDR2: SNHLY, FYNNEI. The CDR3 sequence: CASSVSGLPYEQYF. The DNA of the CDR3 is TGTGCCAGCAGTGTCTCGGGACTACCTTACGAGCAGTACTTC.

V and J are TRBV29-1 and TRBJ1-1; the D gene is possibly TRBD1 (6 bases). The CDR3 runs 13 residues. Trimming shortened V by 7 bases and J by 2 bases, and 14 bases separated the two germline ends. Germline V CDR1 and CDR2: SQVTM, ANQGSEA. The CDR3: CSAGTYPNTEAFF. CDR3 bases: TGCAGCGCAGGGACATATCCCAACACTGAAGCTTTCTTT.

This clonotype was observed at least ten times. V gene TRBV20-1 combines with J gene TRBJ2-3; 8 bases align to TRBD1. The CDR3 contains 14 residues. The germline V gene has CDR1 DFQATT and CDR2 SNEGSKA (reference sequence). V shed 6 bases, J shed 3 bases, and the junction held 8 bases outside the gene matches. The CDR3 DNA is TGCAGTGCCGCCAGGACAGGGTTTACAGATACGCAGTATTTT. Amino acids: CSAARTGFTDTQYF.

This chain joins TRBV6-5 and TRBJ2-7, with 7 bases lining up with TRBD1. With 0 bases clipped from V and 3 bases from J, the junction kept 8 bases outside the gene matches. CDR3 length equals 16 residues. Germline V gene sequence: CDR1 MNHEY, CDR2 SVGAGI. The CDR3: CASSYSARTGHYEQYF. DNA for the CDR3: TGTGCCAGCAGTTACTCGGCGAGGACAGGCCACTACGAGCAGTACTTC.

This clonotype was recorded at least ten times. The chain uses TRBV28 and TRBJ1-1; 9 nucleotides line up with TRBD1. CDR3 length: 13 residues. The V and J ends lost 5 bases and 7 bases, in that order; junction bases with no gene match: 5. Germline V gene data show CDR1 as MDHEN and CDR2 as SYDVKM. CDR3 amino acids: CASSHRGRIEAFF. The CDR3 DNA reads as TGTGCCAGCAGTCACAGGGGGCGTATTGAAGCTTTCTTT.

The V call is TRBV19, the J call TRBJ1-1; possible D gene TRBD1, 6 bases. This CDR3 is 12 amino acids long. From germline, CDR1 is LNHDA and CDR2 SQIVND (reference sequence). The ends were cut back, 8 bases at V and 11 bases at J, with 18 bases in the middle. The CDR3 DNA sequence: TGTGCCAGTTCCCTTACAGGGAATCGGGCTTTCTTT. Protein product: CASSLTGNRAFF.

This clonotype occurred once. With a much larger clone just one base away, this may be a read error. The CDR3 DNA follows: TGTGCCAGCAGCGCGGGGCCTGGGCAGCCCCAGCATTTT. It is translated as CASSAGPGQPQHF. This sequence joins TRBV11-1 and TRBJ1-5; maybe TRBD1 (5 bases). The V gene's germline CDR1 is SGHAT and CDR2 FQDESV (reference sequence). Trimming shortened V by 5 bases and J by 7 bases, and 12 bases separated the two germline ends. The CDR3 has 13 amino acids.

The table lists this clonotype with many counts. The J gene is TRBJ1-1, the V gene TRBV5-1; 9 bases agree with TRBD1. Germline trimming cut 4 bases from V and 6 bases from J; bases unmatched to any gene: 4. CDR1 and CDR2 (germline): SGHRS, YFSETQ. This CDR3 has 13 residues. The CDR3 sequence is CASSDRGIAEAFF. The CDR3, as DNA: TGCGCCAGCAGCGACAGGGGGATCGCTGAAGCTTTCTTT.

This clonotype was observed many times. This chain joins TRBV24-1 and TRBJ1-5; no definite D call. Germline CDR1 is KGHDR and CDR2 is SFDVKD. The CDR3 consists of 12 residues. V was clipped by 4 bases and J by 3 bases, with 3 bases between them. The DNA for the CDR3 is TGTGCCACCAGTGAGTCCAATCAGCCCCAGCATTTT. Encoded protein: CATSESNQPQHF.

This chain joins TRBV5-1 and TRBJ1-1; 8 bases agree with TRBD1. The ends lost 4 bases at V and 0 bases at J; junction bases unmatched: 11. Germline CDR1 and CDR2: SGHRS and YFSETQ. The CDR3 extends over 17 amino acids. Here the CDR3 reads CASSTRTGTIMNTEAFF. CDR3 nucleotide sequence: TGCGCCAGCAGCACCCGGACAGGGACGATCATGAACACTGAAGCTTTCTTT.

This clonotype was seen repeatedly, ten times or more. The chain links TRBV5-1 to TRBJ2-2; TRBD2 agrees at 8 bases. This CDR3 spans 14 amino acids. With V trimmed by 0 bases and J by 7 bases, 2 bases remained unmatched. CDR1 is SGHRS and CDR2 is YFSETQ in the germline V gene. The CDR3 here is CASSLAGTSGELFF. DNA of the CDR3: TGCGCCAGCAGCTTGGCCGGGACTAGCGGGGAGCTGTTTTTT.

There are many counts of this clonotype. V usage is TRBV27 and J usage is TRBJ2-7; no firm D call. V was clipped by 3 bases and J by 9 bases, with 24 bases between them. The CDR3 is 16 amino acids. Looked up from germline, CDR1 is MNHEY and CDR2 is SMNVEV (reference sequence). CDR3 DNA sequence: TGTGCCAGCAGTTTGGCCCATCCCCATGGAACTTCGCCGCAGTACTTC. Translating it yields CASSLAHPHGTSPQYF.

This clonotype was counted at least ten times. V gene TRBV29-1 combines with J gene TRBJ2-2, with D perhaps matching TRBD1 (5 bases). Trimming took off 6 bases at V and 0 bases at J, with 11 bases between the two ends. The CDR3 runs to 14 residues. CDR1 is SQVTM and CDR2 is ANQGSEA in the germline V gene. The chain's CDR3 is CSVQGSTNTGELFF. The CDR3 bases are TGCAGCGTCCAGGGCTCTACGAACACCGGGGAGCTGTTTTTT.

The chain links TRBV28 to TRBJ1-2; D ambiguous. The length of the CDR3 is 14 residues. Looked up from germline, CDR1 is MDHEN and CDR2 is SYDVKM. Trimming pared 2 bases from V and 5 bases from J, leaving 12 bases between. CDR3 residues: CASSLRPVPYGYTF. The CDR3 DNA follows: TGTGCCAGCAGTTTAAGGCCGGTACCATATGGCTACACCTTC.

This clonotype was seen ten or more times. The chain joins TRBV2 to TRBJ1-1, with no clear D. The CDR3 runs 12 residues. Deletions cut 7 bases from V and 3 bases from J, with 9 bases between. Germline V gives CDR1 SNHLY, CDR2 FYNNEI. The CDR3 spells CASKKDYTEAFF. The CDR3 DNA reads TGTGCCAGCAAGAAGGATTACACTGAAGCTTTCTTT.

This clonotype showed up many times. This chain connects TRBV5-6 to TRBJ1-2, with D unclear. CDR3 length equals 16 residues. Between the trimmed V and J ends, which lost 2 bases and 8 bases, there was a span of 22 bases. In germline, CDR1 is SGHDT, CDR2 YYEEEE. In DNA, the CDR3 is TGTGCCAGCAGCTTAGACACGGGCCTCGGCTTGGGCGGCTACACCTTC. It encodes CASSLDTGLGLGGYTF.

In its sample, this clonotype was seen many times. The genes are TRBV6-1 and TRBJ2-7, with 11 bases lining up with TRBD2. From germline, CDR1 is MNHNS and CDR2 SASEGT. The CDR3 sequence is 16 residues long. V shed 3 bases, J shed 0 bases, and the junction held 4 bases outside the gene matches. The DNA of the CDR3 is TGTGCCAGCAGTGAGTATACTAGCGGGAGCTCCTACGAGCAGTACTTC. Translating gives CASSEYTSGSSYEQYF.

This clonotype appeared many times. J is TRBJ2-7 and V is TRBV7-9, with D maybe TRBD2 (5 bases). The V gene's germline CDR1 is SEHNR and CDR2 FQNEAQ (reference sequence). The CDR3 has 13 residues. V lost 6 bases and J 5 bases, leaving 14 bases between the germline ends. CDR3 sequence reads: CASRGSADDEQYF. CDR3 nucleotide sequence: TGTGCCAGCAGGGGGAGTGCGGACGACGAGCAGTACTTC.

At least ten counts were recorded for this clonotype. This chain connects TRBV7-6 to TRBJ1-1; D unclear. The germline V gene has CDR1 SGHVS and CDR2 FNYEAQ. The V and J ends lost 0 bases and 0 bases respectively, with 11 bases between them. The CDR3 is 16 residues long. The CDR3, as DNA: TGTGCCAGCAGCTTAGCCGGACTGACCATGAACACTGAAGCTTTCTTT. Translation: CASSLAGLTMNTEAFF.

This clonotype has just a few counts. The chain recombines TRBV2 with TRBJ2-2, with D possibly being TRBD2 (5 bases). V lost 6 bases and J lost 6, with 11 bases in between. This CDR3 contains 13 residues. The germline gives CDR1 SNHLY, CDR2 FYNNEI. The CDR3 DNA sequence: TGTGCCAGCAGAAGTGTGGGAGCCGGGGAGCTGTTTTTT. Protein: CASRSVGAGELFF.

This clonotype was counted ten times or more. This chain joins TRBV11-2 and TRBJ2-2; 7 bases agree with TRBD2. Germline V gene lookup returns CDR1 SGHAT and CDR2 FQNNGV. The CDR3 runs 17 residues. Trimming took 4 bases from V and 1 from J; bases not matched to a gene: 9. The CDR3 DNA is TGTGCCAGCAGCTCTAATCGGCTAGCGGAGAACACCGGGGAGCTGTTTTTT. Translation: CASSSNRLAENTGELFF.